The rows below give T cell receptor beta chains drawn from one sample of a study of blood T cell repertoires in COVID-19. Here immunoSEQ multiplex PCR was the method, and the copy in TCRdb shows in-frame clones only, minus some. The sample lists 250,000 or so clones, roughly 89% occurring once. The specimen sequenced was PBMCs or T cells enriched from blood (not recorded which). The receptors derive from a man aged 35 to 55 who had recovered from COVID-19. Each CDR3 is given with its conserved first and last residue. A D gene is named only where the DNA matches it firmly. Some rows have no size entry. The others give once, few or many, or a class for an expanded clone.

.	TRBV3-1/TRBV3-2	TRBJ2-2	.	TGTGCCAGCAGCGGAAGGGGGTCCGGGGAGCTGTTTTTT	CASSGRGSGELFF
TRBD1	TRBV11-2	TRBJ2-7	.	TGTGCCAGCAGCCTAAGAACCGGGACAGGGAGTTACGAGCAGTACTTC	CASSLRTGTGSYEQYF
.	TRBV9	TRBJ1-3	.	TGTGCCAGCAGCGTAGTAGCCACGGACACAACTGGAAACACCATATATTTT	CASSVVATDTTGNTIYF
TRBD2	TRBV10-2	TRBJ2-3	.	TGCGCCAGCAGTGACGGGGGGGCCACAGATACGCAGTATTTT	CASSDGGATDTQYF
TRBD1	TRBV5-4	TRBJ2-7	.	TGTGCCAGCAGCTTGCCCCGCGGGACAGGGGTGGACGAGCAGTACTTC	CASSLPRGTGVDEQYF
TRBD2	TRBV3-1/TRBV3-2	TRBJ2-1	.	TGTGCCAGCAGCCAAGATTCAGCGGGAGACTACAATGAGCAGTTCTTC	CASSQDSAGDYNEQFF
.	TRBV7-9	TRBJ1-1	.	TGTGCCAGCAGCCTCGGGGTGACTGAAGCTTTCTTT	CASSLGVTEAFF
.	TRBV15	TRBJ2-1	.	TGTGCCACCAGCAGAGATGTCGGCCGCGGCTCCTACAATGAGCAGTTCTTC	CATSRDVGRGSYNEQFF
.	TRBV18	TRBJ1-5	.	TGTGCCAGCTCGTTGGGGGGATTGGATCAGCCCCAGCATTTT	CASSLGGLDQPQHF
.	TRBV2	TRBJ2-7	.	TGTGCCAGCAGTCACCCATTTCAGGGGTACGAGCAGTACTTC	CASSHPFQGYEQYF
TRBD1	TRBV18	TRBJ2-6	.	TGTGCCAGCTCACGCGACAGGGTATCTGGGGCCAACGTCCTGACTTTC	CASSRDRVSGANVLTF
TRBD1	TRBV24-1	TRBJ2-1	.	TGTGCCACCAGTGATCCCTCTGGAACAGGGGGCTACAATGAGCAGTTCTTC	CATSDPSGTGGYNEQFF
.	TRBV9	TRBJ1-1	.	TGTGCCAGCAGCGCCGGAGGGGGGGGTTCGGCTTTCTTT	CASSAGGGGSAFF
.	TRBV28	TRBJ2-7	.	TGTGCCAGCAGTTTAACAGGCAGGGTAGGCGAGCAGTACTTC	CASSLTGRVGEQYF
.	TRBV11-1	TRBJ1-3	.	TGTGCCAGCAGCTTTTACTCTGGAAACACCATATATTTT	CASSFYSGNTIYF
TRBD1	TRBV27	TRBJ1-2	.	TGTGCCAGTAAAGGGACAGGCAATCCAGTCTATGGCTACACCTTC	CASKGTGNPVYGYTF
.	TRBV18	TRBJ2-3	.	TGTGCCAGCTCACCTGTTGGGGGGGCATCAGATACGCAGTATTTT	CASSPVGGASDTQYF
TRBD2	TRBV7-2	TRBJ2-1	.	TGTGCCAGCAGCTTAGCGGGAGGGACGAATGAGCAGTTCTTC	CASSLAGGTNEQFF
.	TRBV5-6	TRBJ2-7	.	TGTGCCAGCAGCTCTATCTCTGGAGTGGCGGAACCCTACGAGCAGTACTTC	CASSSISGVAEPYEQYF
.	TRBV30	TRBJ1-5	.	TGTGCCTGTTCAGTGGGGGCGGGCAATCAGCCCCAGCATTTT	CACSVGAGNQPQHF
.	TRBV2	TRBJ1-2	.	TGTGCCAGCCACCGCGCGTGGGCACTGACCCGTAACTATGGCTACACCTTC	CASHRAWALTRNYGYTF
TRBD2	TRBV5-1	TRBJ2-1	.	TGCGCCAGCAGCTTGGGTAGCGGGGGGGCCGACGATGAGCAGTTCTTC	CASSLGSGGADDEQFF
TRBD1	TRBV6-2/TRBV6-3	TRBJ2-7	.	TGTGCCAGCAGTAGACTAACGGGACAGCGGAGCTACGAGCAGTACTTC	CASSRLTGQRSYEQYF
.	TRBV7-3	TRBJ2-2	.	TGTGCCAGCAGCTTAATTGGAGGCGAGAACACCGGGGAGCTGTTTTTT	CASSLIGGENTGELFF
TRBD1	TRBV11-2	TRBJ1-1	few	TGTGCCAGCAGCCCCCAGGGGGGAGTTCGTAACACTGAAGCTTTCTTT	CASSPQGGVRNTEAFF
.	TRBV19	TRBJ1-2	.	TGTGCCAGTAGTATAACAGGGAACTATGGCTACACCTTC	CASSITGNYGYTF
.	TRBV28	TRBJ1-2	.	TGTGCCAGCAGTTCCTATAGGGGATATGGCTACACCTTC	CASSSYRGYGYTF
.	TRBV5-4	TRBJ2-3	.	TGTGCCAGCAGCCTTCACGGGAGCATCACAGATACGCAGTATTTT	CASSLHGSITDTQYF
.	TRBV2	TRBJ1-4	.	TGTGCCAGCAGCGACCGGAGGGTCAATGAAAAACTGTTTTTT	CASSDRRVNEKLFF
.	TRBV5-5	TRBJ1-3	few	TGTGCCAGCACGGGACTGGGAAACACCATATATTTT	CASTGLGNTIYF
TRBD2	TRBV27	TRBJ2-1	.	TGTGCCAGCAGTTTGGTAGCGGGAGTTGTGAATGAGCAGTTCTTC	CASSLVAGVVNEQFF
.	TRBV25-1	TRBJ1-5	.	TGTGCCAGCAGTGAATTCGCTAATAGCAATCAGCCCCAGCATTTT	CASSEFANSNQPQHF
TRBD2	TRBV6-5	TRBJ2-2	.	TGTGCCAGCAGTTACTCACTAGCGGTCACCGGGGAGCTGTTTTTT	CASSYSLAVTGELFF
TRBD2	TRBV7-9	TRBJ2-7	once	TGTGCCAGCAGCGTACTAGCGGGAGGGCCCTCTTACGAGCAGTACTTC	CASSVLAGGPSYEQYF
TRBD2	TRBV9	TRBJ2-1	.	TGTGCCAGCAGCGTAGAAAGCGGGAGGGCCTTCAATGAGCAGTTCTTC	CASSVESGRAFNEQFF
TRBD1	TRBV24-1	TRBJ2-1	.	TGTGCCACCAGTGATCCAAGCAGGGGGCATCCCTACAATGAGCAGTTCTTC	CATSDPSRGHPYNEQFF
TRBD2	TRBV2	TRBJ2-1	.	TGTGCCAGCAGGGTCGGGACTAGCGACGACAATGAGCAGTTCTTC	CASRVGTSDDNEQFF
TRBD1	TRBV19	TRBJ2-5	.	TGTGCCAGTAGTATCGGGACAGGGGAAGGGACGGAGACCCAGTACTTC	CASSIGTGEGTETQYF
.	TRBV30	TRBJ1-4	.	TGTGCCTGGAGTGTCCGGGGGGGTGAAAAACTGTTTTTT	CAWSVRGGEKLFF
.	TRBV6-2/TRBV6-3	TRBJ1-5	once	TGTGCCAGCAGTTACTCACAGGGCGACGATCAGCCCCAGCATTTT	CASSYSQGDDQPQHF
.	TRBV3-1/TRBV3-2	TRBJ1-4	.	TGTGCCAGCAGCCAAGACAGGGGCGGCGAAAAACTGTTTTTT	CASSQDRGGEKLFF
TRBD2	TRBV30	TRBJ2-7	.	TGTGCCTGGAGTGTGGCGGGGGAGGGCGAGCAGTACTTC	CAWSVAGEGEQYF